The 8 T cell receptor beta chains in this list originate from one sample, sequenced in a study of blood T cell repertoires in COVID-19. Repertoires were generated with immunoSEQ multiplex PCR, while TCRdb's copy carries only in-frame clones and drops some. The table records about 160,000 clones, around 84% of them present only once. The sequenced material came from PBMCs or T cells enriched from blood (not recorded which). These receptors were collected from a man aged 40-55 years who had recovered from COVID-19.

In this sample, this clone turned up a few times. The V gene is TRBV4-2, the J gene TRBJ1-2, with D possibly TRBD1 on 5 matching bases. With 1 base removed from V and 6 bases from J, the gap between germline ends came to 12 bases. From germline, CDR1 is LGHNA and CDR2 YNFKEQ. The CDR3 totals 14 residues. DNA for the CDR3: TGTGCCAGCAGCCAAGTGGCCGGGACTAATGGCTACACCTTC. Amino acid sequence: CASSQVAGTNGYTF.

V usage is TRBV11-2 and J usage is TRBJ2-7, with 7 bases lining up with TRBD1. V was pared by 6 bases and J by 1 base, with 9 bases of the junction left unmatched. Germline CDR1 reads SGHAT; CDR2 reads FQNNGV. The CDR3 covers 15 residues. DNA of the CDR3: TGTGCCAGCAGTCGACAGGGAATGTTGTCCTACGAGCAGTACGTC. Protein product: CASSRQGMLSYEQYV.

This clone was seen a few times. The chain uses TRBV10-2 and TRBJ2-1; 13 nucleotides agree with TRBD2. The germline gives CDR1 WSHSY, CDR2 SAAADI. Trimming at V came to 8 bases and at J to 6 bases, leaving 1 base not matched to a gene. The CDR3 has 13 amino acids. DNA for the CDR3: TGCGCCAGCGGACTAGCGGGGGTCAATGAGCAGTTCTTC. Protein sequence: CASGLAGVNEQFF.

CDR3 loop: CASSLEGSTTGELFF. The CDR3 nucleotides are TGCGCCAGCAGCTTGGAGGGGTCGACGACCGGGGAGCTGTTTTTT. V gene TRBV5-1 combines with J gene TRBJ2-2; possible D gene TRBD1, 5 bases. Germline CDR1 SGHRS, CDR2 YFSETQ. The CDR3 totals 15 residues. Trimming took off 0 bases at V and 5 bases at J, with 11 bases between the two ends.

V is TRBV6-1 and J is TRBJ1-1; tentative D call: TRBD1 (5 bases). Between the trimmed V and J ends, which lost 0 bases and 10 bases, there was a span of 18 bases. CDR1 and CDR2 from the germline V gene are MNHNS and SASEGT. The CDR3 has 15 residues. CDR3 nucleotides: TGTGCCAGCAGTGAAGCTTGGGCCTCGGGGGGTACAGCTTTCTTT. As protein: CASSEAWASGGTAFF.

This chain connects TRBV5-1 to TRBJ2-5; 13 bases align to TRBD2. V shed 4 bases and J 5 bases; nucleotides not matched to a gene: 11. The CDR3 length is 17 residues. The germline V gene has CDR1 SGHRS and CDR2 YFSETQ. The CDR3 region has the DNA TGCGCCAGCAGCCCGCGACTAGCGGGGGGCCGGTCGGAGACCCAGTACTTC. Amino acids: CASSPRLAGGRSETQYF.

V and J are TRBV9 and TRBJ2-5; possible D gene TRBD1, 6 bases. CDR3 length: 15 residues. Germline V gene sequence: CDR1 SGDLS, CDR2 YYNGEE. Trimming took off 4 bases at V and 3 bases at J, with 16 bases between the two ends. The CDR3 DNA is TGTGCCAGCAGCCCCCCTTCAGGGGTCAAAGAGACCCAGTACTTC. It yields the protein CASSPPSGVKETQYF.

The count of this clone is one. The V gene is TRBV18, the J gene TRBJ1-1; a possible D gene is TRBD1 (5 bases). V was cut by 5 bases and J by 5 bases, with 15 bases left in between. The CDR3 contains 14 residues. Germline V lookup: CDR1 KGHSH, CDR2 LQKENI. As DNA, the CDR3 is TGTGCCAGCTCATTCTTGGGGGGGGAGACTGAAGCTTTCTTT. It encodes CASSFLGGETEAFF.